One and the same sample provided the 20 T cell receptor beta chains below, sequenced in a study of T-cell reconstitution after alpha-beta-depleted transplantation in children (dated by TCRdb to the mid-2010s). Receptors were amplified or captured by PCR. Sequencing used an Illumina HiSeq 2500. Molecular barcoding was employed in the preparation of TCR libraries, with unique molecular identifiers being used to normalize TCRbeta repertoire quantification. Using fastp trimming at Q25 and MiXCR clonotype assembly, TCRdb reanalyzed the public sequencing data and kept in-frame beta chains. Identical CDR3 protein sequences are pooled into one entry, listed with their most common genes and DNA. The sample table shows some 200,000 distinct CDR3 sequences, and 13% to 15% are seen once. Clones ranked in the top ten supply 13% of the sample. The sequencing here drew on PBMCs from the stem cell graft donor, taken from the stem cell graft. The origin of the receptors is a human donor who donated a stem cell graft to a child with acute lymphoblastic leukemia.

This clonotype was detected many times. The genes are TRBV5-1 and TRBJ1-4; D remains ambiguous. Trimming shortened V by 0 bases and J by 3 bases, and 15 bases separated the two germline ends. Germline CDR1 is SGHRS and CDR2 is YFSETQ. The CDR3 spans 17 residues. The CDR3 region is CASSLAGRVGSNEKLFF. Written as DNA, the CDR3 is TGCGCCAGCAGCTTGGCCGGACGAGTAGGCTCTAATGAAAAACTGTTTTTT.

This clonotype was recorded at least ten times. The chain links TRBV10-3 to TRBJ2-7; TRBD1 matches 7 bases. The CDR3 contains 16 residues. V lost 3 bases, J lost 3 bases, and 11 bases stayed unmatched. CDR1 ENHRY and CDR2 SYGVKD come from the germline V gene. DNA for the CDR3: TGTGCCATCAGTGACCACAATCCGGGACAGTACTACGAGCAGTACTTC. Its translation is CAISDHNPGQYYEQYF.

The sample holds many counts of this clonotype. A read error may account for a junction end that differs from germline. J is TRBJ1-2 and V is TRBV12-3 or TRBV12-4; the D is unclear. The length of the CDR3 is 11 residues. The CDR3 region has the DNA TGTGCCAGCAGTTTGGCTGGGATCCCGGCCTTC. As protein: CASSLAGIPAF.

This clonotype occurred many times. J is TRBJ2-5 and V is TRBV20-1, with D possibly being TRBD1 (5 bases). The germline V gene encodes CDR1 DFQATT and CDR2 SNEGSKA (reference sequence). The CDR3 totals 14 residues. V lost 3 bases and J lost 7, with 18 bases in between. The CDR3 is CSASRGRDSGTQYF. CDR3 nucleotide sequence: TGCAGTGCTAGTAGGGGTAGGGATTCCGGGACCCAGTACTTC.

Ten or more counts support this clonotype. Just one base apart from a much larger clone, this may be a read error. J is TRBJ1-1 and V is TRBV25-1; 12 positions match TRBD1. Looked up from germline, CDR1 is MGHDK and CDR2 is SYGVNS. Trimming cost V 7 bases and J 0 bases; bases outside gene matches: 9. This CDR3 is 17 amino acids long. This CDR3 reads CASNDLGQGALNTEAFF. The CDR3 DNA reads TGTGCCAGCAATGATCTGGGACAGGGGGCACTGAACACTGAAGCTTTCTTT.

The genes are TRBV28 and TRBJ2-1; a possible D gene is TRBD1 (5 bases). The CDR3 spans 15 residues. The ends were cut back, 6 bases at V and 5 bases at J, with 17 bases in the middle. Germline values: CDR1 MDHEN, CDR2 SYDVKM. CDR3 in amino acids: CASRPRTIPNNEQFF. The CDR3 coding sequence is TGTGCCAGCAGGCCACGGACAATCCCCAACAATGAGCAGTTCTTC.

This clonotype came up many times. The chain is built from TRBV5-1 and TRBJ2-7, with 9 nucleotides matching TRBD1. J was trimmed by 3 bases and V by 2 bases; bases with no gene match: 9. This CDR3 has 16 amino acids. Germline CDR1 reads SGHRS; CDR2 reads YFSETQ. The CDR3 sequence: CASSFSLGQGNYEQYF. The CDR3 DNA sequence: TGCGCCAGCAGCTTCTCGCTAGGACAGGGGAACTACGAGCAGTACTTC.

This clonotype was counted many times. This rearrangement joins TRBV5-1 to TRBJ2-7; D call uncertain. Trimming cost V 5 bases and J 0 bases, with 9 bases left between them. This CDR3 spans 13 amino acids. The V gene's germline CDR1 is SGHRS and CDR2 YFSETQ. The DNA for the CDR3 is TGCGCCAGCAGATTAGGACCCTCCTACGAGCAGTACTTC. Translating gives CASRLGPSYEQYF.

This clonotype was observed at least ten times. The chain links TRBV13 to TRBJ1-3; D is uncertain. V lost 1 base, J lost 0 bases, and 10 bases lay in between. The CDR3 is 16 residues long. CDR1 is PRHDT, CDR2 FYEKMQ, per germline (reference sequence). The CDR3 DNA follows: TGTGCCAGCAGCTTAGCAGGCTCTACCTCTGGAAACACCATATATTTT. It codes for CASSLAGSTSGNTIYF.

This clonotype was seen ten or more times. This chain links TRBV5-1 with TRBJ2-5; D might be TRBD1 (6 bases). Germline V gives CDR1 SGHRS, CDR2 YFSETQ. Trimming pared 0 bases from V and 3 bases from J, leaving 15 bases between. The CDR3 is 16 residues long. This CDR3 is CASSLDRATLEETQYF. The CDR3 nucleotides are TGCGCCAGCAGCTTGGACAGGGCCACCTTAGAAGAGACCCAGTACTTC.

Many counts were recorded for this clonotype. This rearrangement joins TRBV6-5 to TRBJ2-5, with D unresolved. The CDR3 totals 16 residues. V gave up 0 bases and J gave up 5 bases, with 16 bases separating them. The germline gives CDR1 MNHEY, CDR2 SVGAGI. The CDR3 coding sequence is TGTGCCAGCAGTTACTCTTCCCTAGTGGGTCACGAGACCCAGTACTTC. It encodes CASSYSSLVGHETQYF.

This clonotype was seen repeatedly, ten times or more. This rearrangement joins TRBV5-1 to TRBJ1-1, with D possibly being TRBD1 (5 bases). The germline CDR1 and CDR2 sequences are SGHRS and YFSETQ. This CDR3 has 15 amino acids. The V end lost 0 bases, the J end lost 1 base, and 10 bases lay between the germline ends. CDR3 nucleotide sequence: TGCGCCAGCAGCTTGGGAGCAGGGACGAACACTGAAGCTTTCTTT. As protein: CASSLGAGTNTEAFF.

This clonotype was picked up many times. The J gene is TRBJ2-5, the V gene TRBV29-1; a weak D match, TRBD1 (5 bases). The CDR3 extends over 13 amino acids. Germline loops: CDR1 SQVTM, CDR2 ANQGSEA. V was shortened by 3 bases and J by 3 bases, with 11 bases between the two germline ends. This CDR3 reads CSVDSETEETQYF. In DNA, the CDR3 is TGCAGCGTTGATTCGGAGACAGAAGAGACCCAGTACTTC.

This clonotype was observed a few times. The chain couples TRBV5-1 to TRBJ2-2; a weak D match, TRBD2 (5 bases). The V end was cut by 1 base, the J end by 4 bases, with 14 bases between. CDR1 SGHRS and CDR2 YFSETQ come from the germline V gene. The CDR3 totals 16 residues. Written as DNA, the CDR3 is TGCGCCAGCAGCTTGTGGCAGGCCCGGGGCACCGGGGAGCTGTTTTTT. Protein sequence: CASSLWQARGTGELFF. Full variable domain (remainder filled in from reference TRBV5-1 and TRBJ2-2): KAGVTQTPRYLIKTRGQQVTLSCSPISGHRSVSWYQQTPGQGLQFLFEYFSETQRNKGNFPGRFSGRQFSNSRSEMNVSTLELGDSALYLCASSLWQARGTGELFFGEGSRLTVL.

This clonotype came up many times. This sequence joins TRBV25-1 and TRBJ1-4, with D perhaps TRBD1 (5 bases). V lost 3 bases and J 0 bases, leaving 17 bases between the germline ends. In germline, CDR1 is MGHDK, CDR2 SYGVNS. CDR3 length: 18 amino acids. CDR3 amino acids: CASSDPRATGATNEKLFF. The CDR3 DNA sequence: TGTGCCAGCAGTGACCCCAGGGCGACCGGAGCAACTAATGAAAAACTGTTTTTT.

This clonotype was seen at least ten times. J is TRBJ2-1 and V is TRBV29-1; TRBD1 or TRBD2 may be the D gene (5 bases each). CDR3 length: 14 residues. Trimming removed 5 bases at V and 9 bases at J, with 20 bases between. Germline CDR1 and CDR2: SQVTM and ANQGSEA. The CDR3 spells CSVLGEGLDGEQFF. CDR3 nucleotides: TGCAGCGTTTTGGGTGAGGGGTTGGACGGTGAGCAGTTCTTC.

This clonotype was picked up a small number of times. The chain joins TRBV27 to TRBJ2-2; D not certain. The CDR3 contains 13 residues. Per the germline V gene, CDR1 is MNHEY and CDR2 is SMNVEV (reference sequence). Trimming stripped 4 bases from V and 4 bases from J, with 7 bases between. The CDR3 is CASSYEVTGELFF. In DNA, the CDR3 is TGTGCCAGCAGTTACGAGGTCACCGGGGAGCTGTTTTTT.

This clonotype was found once. Possible read error: a much larger clone is one base away. The genes are TRBV7-8 and TRBJ1-3; 7 bases align to TRBD1. V was clipped by 4 bases and J by 4 bases; unmatched bases: 19. Germline lookup yields CDR1 SGHVS and CDR2 FQNEAQ. There are 19 residues in the CDR3. Here the CDR3 reads CASSSAWRTGSPLGNTIYF. The CDR3 DNA reads as TGTGCCAGCAGCTCAGCGTGGAGGACAGGCTCACCTCTCGGAAACACCATATATTTT.

The genes are TRBV29-1 and TRBJ2-1, with a tentative D call TRBD1 (6 bases). Germline V gene sequence: CDR1 SQVTM, CDR2 ANQGSEA. V was pared by 8 bases and J by 2 bases, with 16 bases between. This CDR3 has 14 amino acids. DNA for the CDR3: TGCAGCATTGCGTCGGGACAAACCTACAATGAGCAGTTCTTC. This translates into CSIASGQTYNEQFF.

V usage is TRBV14 and J usage is TRBJ1-1; D perhaps matches TRBD1 (5 bases). The V end lost 5 bases, the J end lost 11 bases, and 21 bases lay between the germline ends. Per the germline V gene, CDR1 is SGHDN and CDR2 is FVKESK. The CDR3 loop spans 14 amino acids. As DNA, the CDR3 is TGTGCCAGCAGCGATTCTTCGGGGCAACGACGGGCTTTCTTT. Translating it yields CASSDSSGQRRAFF.